These 28 T cell receptor beta chains came from one sample sequenced in a study of T cells in Graves' hyperthyroidism and ophthalmopathy. The TCR beta CDR3 regions underwent amplification using RNA transcripts as the source. RT-PCR in the first round (using the HTBI primer set) targeted the TCR CDR3. A single record per CDR3 protein comes from TCRdb applying MiXCR to the multiplex PCR reads. The table includes about 360,000 distinct CDR3 sequences, approximately 13% detected once. The specimen sequenced was blood. These receptors came from a young woman with Graves' hyperthyroidism.

The sample holds many counts of this clonotype. This chain links TRBV3-1 with TRBJ1-2, with 11 nucleotides matching TRBD1. V shed 4 bases, J shed 6 bases, and the junction held 7 bases outside the gene matches. This CDR3 comprises 15 residues. Germline V gives CDR1 LGHDT, CDR2 YNNKEL (reference sequence). The CDR3 DNA is TGTGCCAGCAGCCGCCCGGGACAGGGGGAGAATGGCTACACCTTC. Protein product: CASSRPGQGENGYTF.

This clonotype was counted ten times or more. This chain joins TRBV10-3 and TRBJ2-3, with D perhaps TRBD2 (6 bases). V lost 3 bases, J lost 6 bases, and 19 bases lay in between. The CDR3 extends over 16 amino acids. CDR1 is ENHRY, CDR2 SYGVKD, per germline. The CDR3 nucleotides read TGTGCCATCAGTGAATGGGAGATTAGCGGAGGGGATACGCAGTATTTT. Protein: CAISEWEISGGDTQYF.

This clonotype occurred many times. The V gene is TRBV11-2, the J gene TRBJ2-7; D is unresolved. V lost 5 bases, J lost 8 bases, and 13 bases lay in between. Germline V gives CDR1 SGHAT, CDR2 FQNNGV. This CDR3 has 12 residues. The CDR3 DNA follows: TGTGCCAGCAGCGTCCCCAGCAGCAAGCAGTACTTC. It codes for CASSVPSSKQYF.

The V gene is TRBV28, the J gene TRBJ2-3; D call uncertain. The V gene lost 6 bases and the J gene lost 2 bases, with 15 bases spanning the gap. CDR1 and CDR2 (germline): MDHEN, SYDVKM. CDR3 length equals 15 residues. Here the CDR3 reads CASSFTDRYTDTQYF. CDR3 nucleotides: TGTGCCAGCAGCTTCACCGACCGATACACAGATACGCAGTATTTT.

This clonotype was counted ten times or more. The CDR3 nucleotides read TGTGCCAGCAGTTACTCTAACTCCGGGACAGGCTACGAGCAGTACTTC. Residues: CASSYSNSGTGYEQYF. The J gene is TRBJ2-7, the V gene TRBV6-6; 8 bases fit TRBD1. Unmatched junction bases numbered 7, after V lost 0 bases and J lost 3 bases. The V gene's germline CDR1 is MNHNY and CDR2 SVGAGI (reference sequence). The CDR3 covers 16 residues.

This clonotype has ten or more counts. This chain connects TRBV11-2 to TRBJ2-1, with a weak D call TRBD2 (5 bases). Deletions cut 2 bases from V and 13 bases from J, with 33 bases between. The CDR3 covers 19 residues. Germline assignment: CDR1 SGHAT and CDR2 FQNNGV. The CDR3 coding sequence is TGTGCCAGCAGCTTAAAGGCTAGAGCCCTCCCTACTAGAACTACAAGACAGTTCTTC. As protein: CASSLKARALPTRTTRQFF.

This clonotype was observed a few times. The chain uses TRBV3-1 and TRBJ1-5; possibly TRBD1 for D (6 bases). V lost 1 base and J lost 7, with 23 bases in between. The CDR3 is made up of 18 amino acids. From germline, CDR1 is LGHDT and CDR2 YNNKEL (reference sequence). The CDR3 coding sequence is TGTGCCAGCAGCCAAGGAGGGGGGGGTAGTAAGCGCAGGCAGCCCCAGCATTTT. Its translation: CASSQGGGGSKRRQPQHF.

This clonotype was seen many times. V usage is TRBV5-1 and J usage is TRBJ1-2; D gene ambiguous. The length of the CDR3 is 12 residues. Germline lookup yields CDR1 SGHRS and CDR2 YFSETQ. The ends were cut back, 4 bases at V and 8 bases at J, with 12 bases in the middle. In DNA, the CDR3 is TGCGCCAGCAGCGGTAGCGCCAGAGGCTACACCTTC. Translating gives CASSGSARGYTF.

The rearrangement joins TRBV11-2 to TRBJ2-1, with D possibly being TRBD1 (8 bases). There are 14 residues in the CDR3. CDR1 is SGHAT and CDR2 is FQNNGV in the germline V gene. The ends were cut back, 5 bases at V and 13 bases at J, with 21 bases in the middle. This CDR3 is CASSPQGASGDQFF. CDR3 sequence (DNA): TGTGCCAGCAGCCCGCAGGGGGCCAGCGGGGACCAGTTCTTC.

The rearrangement links TRBV10-3 to TRBJ1-2, with TRBD1 identical over 10 bases. The junction had 8 bases not matched to a gene; V was cut back by 10 bases and J by 3 bases. CDR1 ENHRY and CDR2 SYGVKD come from the germline V gene. CDR3 length: 14 amino acids. In DNA, the CDR3 is TGTGCCACCTCGAGACAGGGGGCAGACTATGGCTACACCTTC. This sequence encodes CATSRQGADYGYTF.

This clonotype was detected ten times or more. This sequence joins TRBV7-2 and TRBJ1-2; TRBD1 matches 7 bases. Germline V gene data show CDR1 as SGHTA and CDR2 as FQGNSA. The CDR3 sequence is 15 residues long. Trimming removed 0 bases from V and 8 bases from J; junction bases left unmatched: 9. CDR3 protein: CASSLAVGGSGGYTF. CDR3 in DNA: TGTGCCAGCAGCTTAGCCGTAGGGGGCTCGGGGGGCTACACCTTC. Supplemented by reference TRBV7-2 and TRBJ1-2, the full variable domain reads GAGVSQSPSNKVTEKGKDVELRCDPISGHTALYWYRQSLGQGLEFLIYFQGNSAPDKSGLPSDRFSAERTGGSVSTLTIQRTQQEDSAVYLCASSLAVGGSGGYTFGSGTRLTVV.

This clonotype occurred many times. V is TRBV12-3 or TRBV12-4 and J is TRBJ2-1; TRBD1 agrees at 10 bases. This CDR3 comprises 16 residues. V shed 5 bases and J 2 bases; nucleotides not matched to a gene: 6. CDR3 protein: CASSPKGQGTYNEQFF. Written as DNA, the CDR3 is TGTGCCAGCAGTCCTAAGGGACAGGGGACCTACAATGAGCAGTTCTTC.

The sample holds a few counts of this clonotype. Possible read error: a much larger clone is one base away. The chain couples TRBV20-1 to TRBJ1-3, with TRBD1 matching 8 bases. The CDR3 consists of 13 residues. Per the germline V gene, CDR1 is DFQATT and CDR2 is SNEGSKA (reference sequence). In DNA, the CDR3 is TGCAGTGTTCCGGGACAGGCTGGAAACACCACATATTTT. Its protein is CSVPGQAGNTTYF.

This clonotype has at least ten counts. The chain joins TRBV6-1 to TRBJ1-1, with D possibly TRBD1 on 5 matching bases. The CDR3 sequence is 16 residues long. The germline V gene has CDR1 MNHNS and CDR2 SASEGT. Trimming stripped 5 bases from V and 2 bases from J, with 18 bases between. This CDR3 is CASSPVGGRVNTEAFF. The CDR3 DNA reads TGTGCCAGCAGTCCAGTGGGAGGCAGGGTAAACACTGAAGCTTTCTTT.

This chain connects TRBV4-1 to TRBJ2-1; D is possibly TRBD2 (5 bases). The CDR3 runs 16 residues. Germline CDR1 and CDR2: MGHRA and YSYEKL. Trimming took off 2 bases at V and 2 bases at J, with 13 bases between the two ends. This chain's CDR3 is CASSQRPEGAYNEQFF. The CDR3 nucleotides read TGCGCCAGCAGCCAACGACCCGAGGGTGCCTACAATGAGCAGTTCTTC.

The sample holds a few counts of this clonotype. The chain joins TRBV25-1 to TRBJ2-7, with 7 bases lining up with TRBD2. Germline lookup yields CDR1 MGHDK and CDR2 SYGVNS. Trimming at V came to 2 bases and at J to 7 bases, leaving 8 bases not matched to a gene. The CDR3 covers 14 residues. CDR3 in amino acids: CASSETRGVEEQYF. CDR3 in DNA: TGTGCCAGCAGTGAAACCCGGGGGGTAGAAGAGCAGTACTTC.

This clonotype occurred many times. V usage is TRBV20-1 and J usage is TRBJ2-3, with D perhaps TRBD2 (7 bases). Germline V gene sequence: CDR1 DFQATT, CDR2 SNEGSKA (reference sequence). The ends were cut back, 4 bases at V and 6 bases at J, with 23 bases in the middle. The CDR3 is 16 residues long. The CDR3 nucleotides are TGCAGTGCTACGCTAGAAGGGAGGGGGGGGGTGGATACGCAGTATTTT. Translating gives CSATLEGRGGVDTQYF.

Ten or more counts support this clonotype. The chain links TRBV6-1 to TRBJ1-1, with D hard to call. V was pared by 5 bases and J by 11 bases, with 18 bases between. Germline CDR1 MNHNS, CDR2 SASEGT. The length of the CDR3 is 13 residues. CDR3 bases: TGTGCCAGCAGTCGCCCCGGGAGTGGTAGGGCTTTCTTT. Amino acids: CASSRPGSGRAFF.

CDR3 nucleotides: TGTGCCAGCAGCCTTCGACAGAACACCGGGGAGCTGTTTTTT. This codes for CASSLRQNTGELFF. This chain connects TRBV7-9 to TRBJ2-2; D is uncertain. The V gene's germline CDR1 is SEHNR and CDR2 FQNEAQ (reference sequence). The CDR3 has 14 amino acids. V was shortened by 5 bases and J by 1 base, with 8 bases between the two germline ends. Together with reference TRBV7-9 and TRBJ2-2, the CDR3 gives the full variable domain: DTGVSQNPRHKITKRGQNVTFRCDPISEHNRLYWYRQTLGQGPEFLTYFQNEAQLEKSRLLSDRFSAERPKGSFSTLEIQRTEQGDSAMYLCASSLRQNTGELFFGEGSRLTVL.

This clonotype has at least ten counts. This chain joins TRBV3-1 and TRBJ2-3; 8 bases map to TRBD1. With V trimmed by 2 bases and J by 6 bases, 7 bases remained unmatched. This CDR3 is built from 15 residues. The germline V gene has CDR1 LGHDT and CDR2 YNNKEL (reference sequence). The CDR3 nucleotides are TGTGCCAGCAGCCAACGGGACAGGCGCAAGGATACGCAGTATTTT. Its translation is CASSQRDRRKDTQYF.

This CDR3 reads CASSQEEGTVYTGELFF. CDR3 in DNA: TGCGCCAGCAGCCAAGAGGAAGGGACAGTATACACCGGGGAGCTGTTTTTT. The V gene is TRBV4-3, the J gene TRBJ2-2; TRBD1 agrees at 7 bases. The V gene's germline CDR1 is LGHNA and CDR2 YSLEER. The J segment lost 3 bases and the V segment lost 0 bases, leaving 7 bases of the junction unmatched. The CDR3 sequence is 17 residues long.

This clonotype was recorded many times. V and J are TRBV3-1 and TRBJ1-1, with a weak D call TRBD1 (6 bases). CDR1 and CDR2 from the germline V gene are LGHDT and YNNKEL (reference sequence). V gave up 5 bases and J gave up 7 bases, with 17 bases separating them. The CDR3 covers 14 residues. The CDR3 is CASSAQQGLGEAFF. The CDR3 DNA reads TGTGCCAGCAGCGCACAACAGGGCTTGGGTGAAGCTTTCTTT.

In regard to this clonotype: Possible read error: a much larger clone is one base away. The chain uses TRBV6-2 or TRBV6-3 and TRBJ2-7; D is uncertain. Per germline, CDR1 MNHEY and CDR2 SVGEGT. The CDR3 is 17 residues long. CDR3 DNA: TGTGCCAGAAGTTACTCCTCGCCCCCTGAGCCCTGGCACGAGCAGTACTTC. It yields the protein CARSYSSPPEPWHEQYF.

The rearrangement uses TRBV9 and TRBJ1-2; D not resolved. The CDR3 totals 15 residues. V dropped 0 bases and J dropped 4 bases, with 13 bases sitting between them. CDR1 and CDR2 from the germline V gene are SGDLS and YYNGEE. CDR3: CASSVDPVGGYGYTF. The CDR3, as DNA: TGTGCCAGCAGCGTAGACCCTGTCGGCGGCTATGGCTACACCTTC.

The genes are TRBV28 and TRBJ2-7; the D is unclear. Germline V gives CDR1 MDHEN, CDR2 SYDVKM. CDR3 size: 15 residues. The V end lost 8 bases, the J end lost 3 bases, and 20 bases lay between the germline ends. The CDR3: CASLTGRSSLYEQYF. DNA of the CDR3: TGTGCCAGCCTCACCGGACGGAGCTCCCTCTACGAGCAGTACTTC.

This clonotype was seen a handful of times. The CDR3 spells CASSVVTGSYNEQFF. CDR3 sequence (DNA): TGTGCCAGCAGCGTAGTGACAGGGTCCTACAATGAGCAGTTCTTC. The chain has TRBV9 and TRBJ2-1; 7 nucleotides agree with TRBD1. The CDR3 is made up of 15 amino acids. Germline assignment: CDR1 SGDLS and CDR2 YYNGEE. Trimming cost V 0 bases and J 1 base; bases outside gene matches: 1.

This clonotype appeared many times. This chain connects TRBV15 to TRBJ1-6, with 10 bases lining up with TRBD1. Germline CDR1 reads LNHNV; CDR2 reads YYDKDF (reference sequence). The CDR3 covers 15 residues. The ends lost 7 bases at V and 10 bases at J; junction bases unmatched: 10. DNA for the CDR3: TGTGCCACCAACCGGGACAGGGGAGTGGGGTCACCCCTCCACTTT. As protein: CATNRDRGVGSPLHF.

This clonotype was seen many times. V is TRBV11-2 and J is TRBJ1-3; 7 bases line up with TRBD1. Germline values: CDR1 SGHAT, CDR2 FQNNGV. The CDR3 covers 16 residues. Unmatched junction bases numbered 9, after V lost 6 bases and J lost 1 base. The CDR3 is CASSAWTGGSGNTIYF. CDR3 bases: TGTGCCAGCAGTGCTTGGACAGGCGGGTCTGGAAACACCATATATTTT.